Presented here are 14 T cell receptor beta chains from one specimen sequenced in a study of radiotherapy plus CTLA-4 blockade in lung cancer. This table comes from immunoSEQ multiplex PCR, and its TCRdb copy is limited to in-frame clones, with some not included. The top ten hold more than 6.5% of the sample, which has 95,000 to 150,000 clones, approximately 90% seen once. Specimen: peripheral blood, collected from a patient treated with radiotherapy plus ipilimumab. Source of these receptors: a human donor with non-small cell lung cancer that progressed on radiotherapy plus ipilimumab.

The chain has TRBV29-1 and TRBJ2-7; TRBD1 aligns across 7 bases. Germline V gives CDR1 SQVTM, CDR2 ANQGSEA. CDR3 size: 12 residues. V lost 4 bases to trimming and J lost 4 bases; unmatched junction nucleotides: 4. Here the CDR3 reads CSVATGPYEQYF. The CDR3 DNA sequence: TGCAGCGTTGCGACAGGGCCGTACGAGCAGTACTTC.

J is TRBJ2-7 and V is TRBV5-4; D perhaps matches TRBD1 (6 bases). CDR1 and CDR2 (germline): SGHNT, YYREEE (reference sequence). The CDR3 consists of 13 residues. Trimming shortened V by 1 base and J by 4 bases, and 9 bases separated the two germline ends. Here the CDR3 reads CASSLNRAYEQYF. As DNA, the CDR3 is TGTGCCAGCAGCTTGAACAGGGCTTACGAGCAGTACTTC.

V gene TRBV2 combines with J gene TRBJ2-5; D remains unclear. The assigned J gene may be wrong: the sequence end matches TRBJ2-7 better. The germline V gene has CDR1 SNHLY and CDR2 FYNNEI. CDR3 length: 12 residues. The CDR3 DNA sequence: TGTGCCAGCAGCGATTACTCCTACGAGCAGTACTTC. Translation gives CASSDYSYEQYF.

The V and J genes are TRBV6-5 and TRBJ1-3; D is perhaps TRBD1 (6 bases). With 6 bases removed from V and 7 bases from J, the gap between germline ends came to 16 bases. The CDR3 loop spans 14 amino acids. CDR1 is MNHEY and CDR2 is SVGAGI in the germline V gene. The CDR3 sequence: CASSPTGPLNTIYF. The CDR3 nucleotides read TGTGCCAGCAGCCCGACAGGACCCCTCAACACCATATATTTT.

This chain links TRBV5-1 with TRBJ1-1; the match to TRBD1 covers 8 bases. The CDR3 has 13 residues. The trim removed 10 bases at V and 2 bases at J, leaving 7 bases unmatched. Germline values: CDR1 SGHRS, CDR2 YFSETQ. The CDR3 region is CARDRGANTEAFF. The CDR3, as DNA: TGCGCCCGCGACAGGGGAGCCAACACTGAAGCTTTCTTT.

The chain joins TRBV19 to TRBJ2-7, with TRBD1 matching 9 bases. V trimming: 7 bases; J trimming: 7 bases; junction bases outside the gene matches: 8. The CDR3 has 13 residues. CDR1 is LNHDA, CDR2 SQIVND, per germline (reference sequence). CDR3 sequence (DNA): TGTGCCAGTAAGGGGACAGGGCATGAGGAGCAGTACTTC. The encoded protein is CASKGTGHEEQYF.

This clone was seen just once. The V and J genes are TRBV11-3 and TRBJ2-1; no clear D gene. Looked up from germline, CDR1 is SGHNT and CDR2 is YENEEA. V was pared by 5 bases and J by 0 bases, with 14 bases between. The CDR3 has 16 residues. This CDR3 is CASSIRLSSSYNEQFF. As DNA, the CDR3 is TGTGCCAGCAGCATACGACTCTCCAGCTCCTACAATGAGCAGTTCTTC.

The chain couples TRBV9 to TRBJ2-3; 9 bases agree with TRBD2. Per germline, CDR1 SGDLS and CDR2 YYNGEE. CDR3 length: 16 residues. Trimming took 2 bases from V and 2 from J; bases not matched to a gene: 6. Here the CDR3 reads CASSVIAGAVTDTQYF. The CDR3 nucleotides are TGTGCCAGCAGCGTGATAGCGGGAGCGGTCACAGATACGCAGTATTTT.

The chain has TRBV27 and TRBJ1-2; perhaps TRBD1 as D (5 bases). V was clipped by 6 bases and J by 4 bases, with 15 bases between them. Germline V gives CDR1 MNHEY, CDR2 SMNVEV (reference sequence). The CDR3 has 14 residues. The CDR3 bases are TGTGCCAGCAGAGAACCGGGACTCAGCTATGGCTACACCTTC. Protein sequence: CASREPGLSYGYTF.

V usage is TRBV18 and J usage is TRBJ2-5; 7 bases match TRBD1. The CDR3 loop spans 15 amino acids. V was pared by 2 bases and J by 5 bases, with 8 bases of the junction left unmatched. Looked up from germline, CDR1 is KGHSH and CDR2 is LQKENI. CDR3 DNA: TGTGCCAGCTCACCAAGGGACAGTAGTTGGGAGACCCAGTACTTC. The encoded protein is CASSPRDSSWETQYF.

The CDR3 coding sequence is TGTGCCAGCAGCCCCCGCGTATCAGGGACGCCCCAGCATTTT. Its protein is CASSPRVSGTPQHF. The V and J genes are TRBV9 and TRBJ1-5; D is perhaps TRBD1 (5 bases). Trimming took 4 bases from V and 9 from J, leaving 17 bases between them. This CDR3 is built from 14 residues. Looked up from germline, CDR1 is SGDLS and CDR2 is YYNGEE.

V usage is TRBV10-1 and J usage is TRBJ1-2; no reliable D call. CDR1 WNHNN and CDR2 SYGVQD come from the germline V gene (reference sequence). The CDR3 extends over 12 amino acids. Trimming left V 11 bases short and J 4 bases short, with 14 bases between. The CDR3 is CAGPTDAYGYTF. The CDR3, as DNA: TGCGCCGGCCCGACGGACGCCTATGGCTACACCTTC.

This chain connects TRBV5-1 to TRBJ2-1, with TRBD2 matching 10 bases. V lost 3 bases to trimming and J lost 7 bases; unmatched junction nucleotides: 10. In germline, CDR1 is SGHRS, CDR2 YFSETQ. The length of the CDR3 is 16 residues. Here the CDR3 reads CASSSVPGLAVNEQFF. The DNA of the CDR3 is TGCGCCAGCAGCTCGGTGCCCGGACTAGCGGTTAATGAGCAGTTCTTC. Together with reference TRBV5-1 and TRBJ2-1, the CDR3 gives the full variable domain: KAGVTQTPRYLIKTRGQQVTLSCSPISGHRSVSWYQQTPGQGLQFLFEYFSETQRNKGNFPGRFSGRQFSNSRSEMNVSTLELGDSALYLCASSSVPGLAVNEQFFGPGTRLTVL.

The genes are TRBV5-1 and TRBJ2-3, with 12 bases fitting TRBD1. The CDR3 covers 15 residues. Trimming at V came to 4 bases and at J to 5 bases, leaving 5 bases not matched to a gene. CDR1 and CDR2 (germline): SGHRS, YFSETQ. For the CDR3, the DNA is TGCGCCAGCAGCACCGGGACAGGGGGCCGAGATACGCAGTATTTT. Amino acids: CASSTGTGGRDTQYF.